Shown below are 10 T cell receptor beta chains from a single sample sequenced in a study of OX40 agonist ivuxolimab in advanced cancers. The repertoire was sequenced with immunoSEQ multiplex PCR; TCRdb's copy has only in-frame clones and lacks some. The profile covers around 15,000 clones, with under 85% appearing a single time and 9% to 15% taken by the ten largest. Sequenced material: CD4+ or CD8+ T cells sorted from blood, taken in a trial of the OX40 agonist ivuxolimab. The receptors shown here come from an adult with an advanced solid tumor such as melanoma, head and neck, liver or kidney cancer.

The chain is built from TRBV7-9 and TRBJ1-3; D perhaps matches TRBD1 (5 bases). CDR1 is SEHNR, CDR2 FQNEAQ, per germline (reference sequence). The germline V and J ends were trimmed by 3 bases and 4 bases, with 19 bases remaining between them. The CDR3 is 17 residues long. The CDR3 spells CASSFLTQGRPGNTIYF. The CDR3 bases are TGTGCCAGCAGCTTTTTGACCCAGGGTCGGCCCGGAAACACCATATATTTT. The full variable domain, completed using reference TRBV7-9 and TRBJ1-3, is DTGVSQNPRHKITKRGQNVTFRCDPISEHNRLYWYRQTLGQGPEFLTYFQNEAQLEKSRLLSDRFSAERPKGSFSTLEIQRTEQGDSAMYLCASSFLTQGRPGNTIYFGEGSWLTVV.

The chain carries TRBV9 and TRBJ1-3; 8 nucleotides agree with TRBD1. This CDR3 comprises 16 residues. Germline V gives CDR1 SGDLS, CDR2 YYNGEE. V lost 4 bases and J lost 0; bases outside the gene matches: 6. Here the CDR3 DNA reads TGTGCCAGCAGCCCCCGACAGGGGTACTCTGGAAACACCATATATTTT. Translated, it gives CASSPRQGYSGNTIYF.

The chain couples TRBV19 to TRBJ2-1; 7 nucleotides line up with TRBD2. Germline CDR1 LNHDA, CDR2 SQIVND (reference sequence). Trimming cost V 0 bases and J 7 bases; bases outside gene matches: 9. The CDR3 is made up of 16 amino acids. The CDR3 region has the DNA TGTGCCAGTAGTATAGATTTAGCGGGTGCCAGGAATGAGCAGTTCTTC. Protein sequence: CASSIDLAGARNEQFF.

This rearrangement joins TRBV5-4 to TRBJ2-7; D is possibly TRBD2 (6 bases). V was shortened by 4 bases and J by 6 bases, with 11 bases between the two germline ends. The CDR3 runs 12 residues. CDR1 and CDR2 from the germline V gene are SGHNT and YYREEE (reference sequence). The CDR3 region is CASSTGLLEQYF. The CDR3 nucleotides are TGTGCCAGCAGCACTGGACTACTCGAGCAGTACTTC.

The rearrangement joins TRBV5-1 to TRBJ2-7; the D call may be TRBD1 or TRBD2 (5 bases each). This CDR3 is 13 amino acids long. Trimming pared 2 bases from V and 5 bases from J, leaving 11 bases between. The germline V gene encodes CDR1 SGHRS and CDR2 YFSETQ. CDR3 in amino acids: CASSFGDLNEQYF. As DNA, the CDR3 is TGCGCCAGCAGCTTTGGGGACCTGAACGAGCAGTACTTC.

This clone has more than one count but fewer than ten. This CDR3 is also generated by other DNA sequences in the sample. The CDR3 here is CASSLGLAAYNEQFF. CDR3 DNA: TGCGCCAGCAGCTTGGGACTAGCGGCCTACAATGAGCAGTTCTTC. The chain has TRBV5-1 and TRBJ2-1; 9 bases are shared with TRBD2. This CDR3 has 15 residues. Germline V gene data show CDR1 as SGHRS and CDR2 as YFSETQ. With V trimmed by 0 bases and J by 2 bases, 0 bases remained unmatched. Drawing the rest from reference TRBV5-1 and TRBJ2-1, the complete variable domain is KAGVTQTPRYLIKTRGQQVTLSCSPISGHRSVSWYQQTPGQGLQFLFEYFSETQRNKGNFPGRFSGRQFSNSRSEMNVSTLELGDSALYLCASSLGLAAYNEQFFGPGTRLTVL.

The gene calls are TRBV28 and TRBJ2-1; unclear D gene. The V end was cut by 6 bases, the J end by 4 bases, with 13 bases between. The CDR3 is 14 residues long. Germline V gives CDR1 MDHEN, CDR2 SYDVKM. CDR3 nucleotide sequence: TGTGCCAGCAGACAGACTGGCCAGTACAATGAGCAGTTCTTC. Amino acids: CASRQTGQYNEQFF.

The chain carries TRBV2 and TRBJ2-6; maybe TRBD2 (5 bases). V was pared by 3 bases and J by 2 bases, with 26 bases between. The CDR3 runs to 21 residues. Germline V gives CDR1 SNHLY, CDR2 FYNNEI. The CDR3 coding sequence is TGTGCCAGCAGTGATCCGCCCCGGGATGACACTCTCTTGGCTGGGGCCAACGTCCTGACTTTC. Protein: CASSDPPRDDTLLAGANVLTF.

This chain links TRBV9 with TRBJ1-4, with TRBD1 identical over 9 bases. The V gene end was trimmed by 7 bases and the J gene end by 8 bases; junction bases not matched to a gene: 15. This CDR3 has 16 amino acids. Germline V CDR1 and CDR2: SGDLS, YYNGEE. The DNA for the CDR3 is TGTGCCAGCGGACCTCACCCCGGGACAGGGATAGAAAAACTGTTTTTT. This gives the protein CASGPHPGTGIEKLFF.

The chain has TRBV5-6 and TRBJ2-7; D uncertain. This CDR3 spans 12 amino acids. The germline gives CDR1 SGHDT, CDR2 YYEEEE. Trimming left V 0 bases short and J 5 bases short, with 6 bases between. The CDR3 DNA sequence: TGTGCCAGCAGCTTGGGACTCCACGAGCAGTACTTC. It yields the protein CASSLGLHEQYF.